The 32 T cell receptor beta chains below all came from one sample that was sequenced in a study of T cell responses to AZD1222 COVID-19 vaccine. The repertoire was sequenced with immunoSEQ multiplex PCR; TCRdb's copy has only in-frame clones and lacks some. This table holds approximately 100,000 clones, about 88% found once. The specimen was peripheral blood, collected on day 0 of AZD1222 vaccination. These receptors came from an adult in good health.

In DNA form, the CDR3 reads TGTGCCAGTAGTATGGACAGGGGGGTCGAAAAACTGTTTTTT. This gives the protein CASSMDRGVEKLFF. This sequence joins TRBV19 and TRBJ1-4, with TRBD1 matching 10 bases. This CDR3 is 14 amino acids long. Per the germline V gene, CDR1 is LNHDA and CDR2 is SQIVND (reference sequence). J was trimmed by 8 bases and V by 3 bases; bases with no gene match: 3.

This rearrangement joins TRBV13 to TRBJ1-5; D is ambiguous. This CDR3 has 13 residues. Germline V gene lookup returns CDR1 PRHDT and CDR2 FYEKMQ (reference sequence). V lost 7 bases and J lost 4, with 11 bases in between. CDR3 amino acids: CASTIGGNQPQHF. The CDR3 coding sequence is TGTGCCAGCACCATAGGAGGGAATCAGCCCCAGCATTTT.

About this clone: Mismatch with germline at one junction end may stem from a read error. The chain combines TRBV7-8 with TRBJ1-6; unclear D gene. This CDR3 is built from 14 residues. Per the germline V gene, CDR1 is SGHVS and CDR2 is FQNEAQ. This CDR3 is CASTLQEYNSPLHF. The CDR3 DNA reads as TGTGCCAGCACCTTACAAGAATATAATTCACCCCTCCACTTT.

The rearrangement joins TRBV4-2 to TRBJ2-1; TRBD2 matches 8 bases. The length of the CDR3 is 15 residues. Germline assignment: CDR1 LGHNA and CDR2 YNFKEQ. J was trimmed by 4 bases and V by 4 bases; bases with no gene match: 6. The CDR3, as DNA: TGTGCCAGCAGCCCCGGGATAGCGGGATACAATGAGCAGTTCTTC. Protein sequence: CASSPGIAGYNEQFF.

The J gene is TRBJ1-3, the V gene TRBV28; the D gene is possibly TRBD1 (5 bases). Trimming took off 4 bases at V and 2 bases at J, with 12 bases between the two ends. The CDR3 length is 15 residues. The V gene's germline CDR1 is MDHEN and CDR2 SYDVKM. CDR3 nucleotides: TGTGCCAGCAGTTGGGGGACGCTCACTGGAAACACCATATATTTT. Its protein is CASSWGTLTGNTIYF.

This chain uses TRBV18 with TRBJ2-7, with 12 positions matching TRBD2. The V segment lost 2 bases and the J segment 3 bases; nucleotides outside the gene matches: 5. This CDR3 is built from 16 residues. Germline-derived CDR1 and CDR2 are KGHSH and LQKENI. CDR3 nucleotides: TGTGCCAGCTCACCAAGGACTAGCGGGACAAACTACGAGCAGTACTTC. Its protein product is CASSPRTSGTNYEQYF. The complete variable domain, with remaining parts taken from reference TRBV18 and TRBJ2-7, reads NAGVMQNPRHLVRRRGQEARLRCSPMKGHSHVYWYRQLPEEGLKFMVYLQKENIIDESGMPKERFSAEFPKEGPSILRIQQVVRGDSAAYFCASSPRTSGTNYEQYFGPGTRLTVT.

J is TRBJ1-1 and V is TRBV9; D possibly corresponds to TRBD1 (5 bases). V was shortened by 5 bases and J by 4 bases, with 18 bases between the two germline ends. The CDR3 is 15 amino acids. Germline lookup yields CDR1 SGDLS and CDR2 YYNGEE. CDR3 protein: CASSKDRGRGTEAFF. CDR3 bases: TGTGCCAGCAGTAAAGACAGAGGGCGCGGCACTGAAGCTTTCTTT.

The sample holds one count of this clone. The chain recombines TRBV4-1 with TRBJ2-1, with D unresolved. V was shortened by 3 bases and J by 3 bases, with 0 bases between the two germline ends. Looked up from germline, CDR1 is MGHRA and CDR2 is YSYEKL. CDR3 length equals 11 residues. The CDR3 sequence: CASSHYNEQFF. CDR3 nucleotides: TGCGCCAGCAGCCACTACAATGAGCAGTTCTTC.

J is TRBJ1-2 and V is TRBV5-4, with no clear D. V was pared by 4 bases and J by 1 base, with 14 bases between. Per the germline V gene, CDR1 is SGHNT and CDR2 is YYREEE (reference sequence). This CDR3 is 15 amino acids long. DNA of the CDR3: TGTGCCAGCAGCCAAACTGTGTCCAGTAACTATGGCTACACCTTC. Amino acid sequence: CASSQTVSSNYGYTF.

The chain combines TRBV6-1 with TRBJ1-1, with 8 bases lining up with TRBD1. From germline, CDR1 is MNHNS and CDR2 SASEGT. The CDR3 length is 14 residues. Trimming at V came to 2 bases and at J to 10 bases, leaving 9 bases not matched to a gene. This CDR3 reads CASSEKGWGQVAFF. As DNA, the CDR3 is TGTGCCAGCAGTGAAAAGGGATGGGGACAGGTAGCTTTCTTT.

J is TRBJ1-2 and V is TRBV24-1; 7 bases agree with TRBD1. CDR1 and CDR2 (germline): KGHDR, SFDVKD. This CDR3 is built from 14 residues. V gave up 4 bases and J gave up 5 bases; unmatched junction bases: 6. The CDR3 protein is CATSEPGRGYGYTF. The CDR3, as DNA: TGTGCCACCAGTGAGCCCGGCAGGGGGTATGGCTACACCTTC.

This clone appeared a single time. The J gene is TRBJ1-5, the V gene TRBV19, with D unresolved. Germline V CDR1 and CDR2: LNHDA, SQIVND (reference sequence). Trimming shortened V by 4 bases and J by 8 bases, and 12 bases separated the two germline ends. This CDR3 comprises 13 residues. The CDR3 DNA is TGTGCCAGTAGTACCGAGGTAGACGAGCCCCAGCATTTT. Protein sequence: CASSTEVDEPQHF.

The rearrangement uses TRBV3-1 (or the pseudogene TRBV3-2) and TRBJ1-2; maybe TRBD1 (5 bases). The V gene lost 1 base and the J gene lost 7 bases, with 10 bases spanning the gap. This CDR3 has 13 amino acids. Germline assignment: CDR1 LGHDT and CDR2 YNNKEL (reference sequence). CDR3 nucleotide sequence: TGTGCCAGCAGCCAAGGGGGGTACGGTGGCTACACCTTC. This gives the protein CASSQGGYGGYTF.

V and J are TRBV19 and TRBJ1-2, with no clear D. Looked up from germline, CDR1 is LNHDA and CDR2 is SQIVND (reference sequence). Trimming cost V 4 bases and J 7 bases, with 19 bases left between them. The CDR3 is 15 amino acids. CDR3 region: CASSKGSGPYSGYTF. For the CDR3, the DNA is TGTGCCAGTAGTAAGGGCAGCGGACCATACTCTGGCTACACCTTC.

This chain connects TRBV28 to TRBJ1-1, with D perhaps TRBD1 (5 bases). CDR1 and CDR2 (germline): MDHEN, SYDVKM. Trimming shortened V by 6 bases and J by 7 bases, and 15 bases separated the two germline ends. The CDR3 has 13 amino acids. The CDR3 DNA is TGTGCCAGCAGGTCAGGGAGAGTAGTTGAAGCTTTCTTT. Its protein product is CASRSGRVVEAFF.

This rearrangement joins TRBV14 to TRBJ2-7, with no clear D. This CDR3 has 16 amino acids. The V end lost 1 base, the J end lost 1 base, and 14 bases lay between the germline ends. Per germline, CDR1 SGHDN and CDR2 FVKESK. As DNA, the CDR3 is TGTGCCAGCAGCCAAGTGGAGTTCGCACCGTCCTACGAGCAGTACTTC. Protein sequence: CASSQVEFAPSYEQYF.

The chain uses TRBV30 and TRBJ2-1, with D perhaps assigned TRBD1 or TRBD2 (6 bases each). Germline CDR1 is GTSNPN and CDR2 is SVGIG (reference sequence). The CDR3 covers 14 residues. V gave up 5 bases and J gave up 2 bases, with 13 bases separating them. The CDR3 here is CAWGGLAAYNEQFF. The CDR3 region has the DNA TGTGCCTGGGGGGGGCTAGCAGCCTACAATGAGCAGTTCTTC.

The chain recombines TRBV4-1 with TRBJ1-4; D unresolved. The CDR3 runs to 14 residues. V was shortened by 4 bases and J by 6 bases, with 12 bases between the two germline ends. In germline, CDR1 is MGHRA, CDR2 YSYEKL. CDR3 nucleotide sequence: TGCGCCAGCAGCCCACCAGCACGGCATGAAAAACTGTTTTTT. This translates into CASSPPARHEKLFF.

V and J are TRBV19 and TRBJ1-1; D remains unclear. The CDR3 is 13 residues long. Per germline, CDR1 LNHDA and CDR2 SQIVND (reference sequence). Trimming pared 7 bases from V and 4 bases from J, leaving 13 bases between. CDR3 nucleotide sequence: TGTGCCAGTAAGGTGACTATAGGCACTGAAGCTTTCTTT. As protein: CASKVTIGTEAFF.

The CDR3 is CASFMRGALIHEQYF. CDR3 nucleotide sequence: TGTGCCAGTTTTATGAGGGGGGCGCTTATCCACGAGCAGTACTTC. The chain has TRBV5-4 and TRBJ2-7; D is tentatively TRBD1 or TRBD2 (6 bases each). V shed 8 bases and J shed 5 bases, with 23 bases lying between them. The CDR3 is 15 amino acids. Germline values: CDR1 SGHNT, CDR2 YYREEE (reference sequence).

This clone was recorded only once. V is TRBV5-4 and J is TRBJ1-2, with D hard to call. This CDR3 is 13 amino acids long. The V and J ends lost 0 bases and 5 bases respectively, with 8 bases between them. The germline CDR1 and CDR2 sequences are SGHNT and YYREEE (reference sequence). The chain's CDR3 is CASSLGAQYGYTF. DNA for the CDR3: TGTGCCAGCAGCTTGGGTGCTCAATATGGCTACACCTTC.

The chain employs TRBV11-2 and TRBJ2-1, with 11 bases identical to TRBD1. Germline CDR1 and CDR2: SGHAT and FQNNGV. V shed 5 bases and J 6 bases; nucleotides not matched to a gene: 6. The CDR3 sequence is 15 residues long. CDR3 amino acids: CASSLSGTGGNEQFF. CDR3 coding DNA: TGTGCCAGCAGCCTTTCCGGGACAGGGGGCAATGAGCAGTTCTTC.

This rearrangement joins TRBV19 to TRBJ1-3; a possible D gene is TRBD1 (6 bases). V was shortened by 5 bases and J by 0 bases, with 11 bases between the two germline ends. The CDR3 runs to 15 residues. The germline V gene encodes CDR1 LNHDA and CDR2 SQIVND (reference sequence). For the CDR3, the DNA is TGTGCCAGTAGTCCAGGGGAAAACTCTGGAAACACCATATATTTT. Translation: CASSPGENSGNTIYF.

Here the CDR3 reads CASSGGDRSNYGYTF. The CDR3 DNA reads as TGTGCCAGCAGCGGGGGGGACCGAAGTAACTATGGCTACACCTTC. This chain uses TRBV7-9 with TRBJ1-2; the D gene is possibly TRBD1 (5 bases). V shed 5 bases and J shed 1 base, with 14 bases lying between them. Germline CDR1 is SEHNR and CDR2 is FQNEAQ (reference sequence). The CDR3 is 15 residues long.

This clone was observed a single time. The rearrangement links TRBV7-8 to TRBJ2-7; weak D call: TRBD2 (6 bases). Between the trimmed V and J ends, which lost 2 bases and 1 base, there was a span of 9 bases. This CDR3 has 14 residues. Germline V gene lookup returns CDR1 SGHVS and CDR2 FQNEAQ. The CDR3 is CASSLLEGSYEQYF. The CDR3 nucleotides read TGTGCCAGCAGCTTACTGGAGGGATCCTACGAGCAGTACTTC.

The gene calls are TRBV5-6 and TRBJ2-5, with D maybe TRBD2 (6 bases). Germline V CDR1 and CDR2: SGHDT, YYEEEE. CDR3 size: 14 residues. V gave up 4 bases and J gave up 7 bases, with 17 bases separating them. The CDR3 DNA follows: TGTGCCAGCAGCATCGGCCGCGGGGCTGGGACCCAGTACTTC. This translates into CASSIGRGAGTQYF.

A single count supports this clone. The chain links TRBV9 to TRBJ2-1; possibly TRBD2 for D (5 bases). Trimming pared 7 bases from V and 0 bases from J, leaving 17 bases between. This CDR3 region has 16 residues. Germline loops: CDR1 SGDLS, CDR2 YYNGEE. The CDR3 sequence: CASAGGSSRSYNEQFF. CDR3 coding DNA: TGTGCCAGCGCCGGCGGGTCTAGCCGCTCCTACAATGAGCAGTTCTTC. The full variable domain, completed using reference TRBV9 and TRBJ2-1, is DSGVTQTPKHLITATGQRVTLRCSPRSGDLSVYWYQQSLDQGLQFLIQYYNGEERAKGNILERFSAQQFPDLHSELNLSSLELGDSALYFCASAGGSSRSYNEQFFGPGTRLTVL.

The chain recombines TRBV27 with TRBJ1-5; tentative D call: TRBD1 (6 bases). Per germline, CDR1 MNHEY and CDR2 SMNVEV (reference sequence). The V end was cut by 8 bases, the J end by 5 bases, with 10 bases between. The CDR3 has 12 amino acids. CDR3 nucleotides: TGTGCCAGCGGGGACAAGGATCAGCCCCAGCATTTT. Protein sequence: CASGDKDQPQHF.

The rearrangement uses TRBV5-4 and TRBJ2-7; the D gene is possibly TRBD1 (5 bases). Germline assignment: CDR1 SGHNT and CDR2 YYREEE (reference sequence). V lost 5 bases, J lost 4 bases, and 19 bases lay in between. The length of the CDR3 is 15 residues. For the CDR3, the DNA is TGTGCCAGCAGTCACCCCCGCCTTGGGGCGTACGAGCAGTACTTC. Its protein product is CASSHPRLGAYEQYF.

The chain combines TRBV13 with TRBJ2-7; tentatively, D is TRBD1 (6 bases). Deletions cut 4 bases from V and 3 bases from J, with 13 bases between. Germline V lookup: CDR1 PRHDT, CDR2 FYEKMQ (reference sequence). The CDR3 is 14 residues long. The CDR3 region is CASSSGQNHYEQYF. As DNA, the CDR3 is TGTGCCAGCAGCTCTGGACAGAACCACTACGAGCAGTACTTC.

The chain joins TRBV15 to TRBJ2-7, with 7 nucleotides matching TRBD1. Trimming at V came to 3 bases and at J to 2 bases, leaving 7 bases not matched to a gene. The CDR3 sequence is 15 residues long. Germline lookup yields CDR1 LNHNV and CDR2 YYDKDF (reference sequence). The CDR3 DNA follows: TGTGCCACCAGCAGGGGGACAGACCGCACCTACGAGCAGTACTTC. Protein product: CATSRGTDRTYEQYF.

The chain employs TRBV10-3 and TRBJ1-2; no clear D. This CDR3 spans 14 amino acids. CDR1 and CDR2 (germline): ENHRY, SYGVKD. V dropped 0 bases and J dropped 2 bases, with 7 bases sitting between them. CDR3 DNA: TGTGCCATCAGTGAGTCGAACGTAAACTATGGCTACACCTTC. This sequence encodes CAISESNVNYGYTF.